These T cell receptor beta chains were read from a single sample in a study of T cells after yellow fever vaccination. MiXCR was run by TCRdb on the 5' RACE reads, yielding one entry per CDR3 protein. The sample includes around 500,000 distinct CDR3 sequences, 21% seen only once; the top ten take 16%. Sequencing used PBMCs, obtained around 3 weeks after the first yellow fever vaccination. These receptors were collected from a young man who received the YFV17D yellow fever vaccine. Each CDR3 is given with its conserved first and last residue. Each record gives: D gene, clone size, V gene, J gene, CDR3 DNA, CDR3 protein. D genes are given only for firm matches. Not every row has a clone size; where given, it reads once, few, many or a size class.

>.|.|TRBV7-6|TRBJ2-3
TGTGCCAGCGCTCTAAGGCCGGGCTCAGATACGCAGTATTTT
CASALRPGSDTQYF
>TRBD1|few|TRBV20-1|TRBJ2-6
TGCAGTGCTGCACCTCGTGTTTGGGACAGGGGTCGAGCTGGGGCCAACGTCCTGACTTTC
CSAAPRVWDRGRAGANVLTF
>TRBD2|.|TRBV12-3/TRBV12-4|TRBJ2-2
TGTGCCAGCAGTTTAAGGGCCAAGCTAACGCGGGGGGGCCCGCTGCGAACCGGGGAGCTGTTTTTT
CASSLRAKLTRGGPLRTGELFF
>TRBD1|.|TRBV24-1|TRBJ2-1
TGTGCCACCAGTGACCCCCACAGGGGATTGGATGAGCAGTTCTTC
CATSDPHRGLDEQFF
>TRBD1|few|TRBV20-1|TRBJ2-3
TGCAGTGCTAGAAAGGGACAGGGGGTCCCCCGGTCAACAGATACGCAGTATTTT
CSARKGQGVPRSTDTQYF
>TRBD1|.|TRBV4-3|TRBJ2-6
TGCGCCAGCAGCCAAGCGGGACAGTTCCTCTCTGGGGCCAACGTCCTGACTTTC
CASSQAGQFLSGANVLTF
>.|few|TRBV7-8|TRBJ1-2
TGTGCCAGCAGCTTAGCCGGGGGACGATATGGCTACACCTTC
CASSLAGGRYGYTF
>.|few|TRBV20-1|TRBJ2-3
TGCAGTGCTAGAGATGAGGCGGCGGGACCTAGCACAGATACGCAGTATTTT
CSARDEAAGPSTDTQYF
>.|few|TRBV6-5|TRBJ1-4
TGTGCCAGCAGTTACTTGGAAATTGAAAAACTGTTTTTT
CASSYLEIEKLFF
>.|.|TRBV5-5|TRBJ2-5
TGTGCCAGCAGCTTGACCCTGGGGGGGGGCCTCGAGACCCAGTACTTC
CASSLTLGGGLETQYF
>.|.|TRBV6-5|TRBJ1-4
TGTGCCAGCAGTTACTTCGGGGGAGAGAATGAAAAACTGTTTTTT
CASSYFGGENEKLFF
>.|few|TRBV20-1|TRBJ2-7
TGCAGTGCTCCTCGACTTGACGGCTACGAGCAGTACTTC
CSAPRLDGYEQYF
>.|.|TRBV15|TRBJ2-3
TGTGCCACCAGCAGAGCCCTGGACAGACAAACAGATACGCAGTATTTT
CATSRALDRQTDTQYF
>TRBD2|few|TRBV4-1|TRBJ2-1
TGCGCCAGCAGCCAAGGGCGGGGGGTTCCACTCAGGCAGTTCTTC
CASSQGRGVPLRQFF
>.|few|TRBV27|TRBJ2-7
TGTGCCAGCAGTCAAAAGCCCGGGAGAGGCTACGAGCAGTACTTC
CASSQKPGRGYEQYF
>.|few|TRBV10-3|TRBJ2-2
TGTGCCATCAGTGAGACTGCCGTCCGGGAGCTGTTTTTT
CAISETAVRELFF
>.|.|TRBV28|TRBJ2-3
TGTGCCAGCAGTCCCCGGACAGAACTCACAGATACGCAGTATTTT
CASSPRTELTDTQYF
>.|.|TRBV20-1|TRBJ2-2
TGCAGTGCTAGGGACCGAGGGGGGGCCGGGGAGCTGTTTTTT
CSARDRGGAGELFF
>.|.|TRBV6-2/TRBV6-3|TRBJ2-2
TGTGCCAGCAGTTACTCGGGGGTTATGGAGCTGTTTTTT
CASSYSGVMELFF
>.|.|TRBV5-6|TRBJ2-3
TGTGCCAGCAGACGGGACCCTGGCACGCAGTATTTT
CASRRDPGTQYF
>.|once|TRBV24-1|TRBJ2-2
TGTGCCACCAGTGATCCGGACACGGCCGGGGAGCTGTTTTTT
CATSDPDTAGELFF
>.|.|TRBV20-1|TRBJ2-7
TGCAGTGCTGTCCGTCGGGGCCCTGGATTGTACGAGCAGTACTTC
CSAVRRGPGLYEQYF
>.|.|TRBV12-3/TRBV12-4|TRBJ2-3
TGTGCCAGCAGTTTGGCGACCAGGACAGATACGCAGTATTTT
CASSLATRTDTQYF
>.|.|TRBV5-5|TRBJ1-5
TGTGCCAGCAGCTTGGGGACCCAGGGCAATCAGCCCCAGCATTTT
CASSLGTQGNQPQHF
>.|.|TRBV28|TRBJ1-4
TGTGCCAGCAGTTTATGGGGGGGCGCCCATGAAAAACTGTTTTTT
CASSLWGGAHEKLFF
>.|.|TRBV7-2|TRBJ2-7
TGTGCCAGCAGCTTAGCCAGGCCTACCTACGAGCAGTACTTC
CASSLARPTYEQYF
>.|few|TRBV14|TRBJ2-5
TGTGCCAGCAGCCAAGATTACCGCCAAGAGACCCAGTACTTC
CASSQDYRQETQYF